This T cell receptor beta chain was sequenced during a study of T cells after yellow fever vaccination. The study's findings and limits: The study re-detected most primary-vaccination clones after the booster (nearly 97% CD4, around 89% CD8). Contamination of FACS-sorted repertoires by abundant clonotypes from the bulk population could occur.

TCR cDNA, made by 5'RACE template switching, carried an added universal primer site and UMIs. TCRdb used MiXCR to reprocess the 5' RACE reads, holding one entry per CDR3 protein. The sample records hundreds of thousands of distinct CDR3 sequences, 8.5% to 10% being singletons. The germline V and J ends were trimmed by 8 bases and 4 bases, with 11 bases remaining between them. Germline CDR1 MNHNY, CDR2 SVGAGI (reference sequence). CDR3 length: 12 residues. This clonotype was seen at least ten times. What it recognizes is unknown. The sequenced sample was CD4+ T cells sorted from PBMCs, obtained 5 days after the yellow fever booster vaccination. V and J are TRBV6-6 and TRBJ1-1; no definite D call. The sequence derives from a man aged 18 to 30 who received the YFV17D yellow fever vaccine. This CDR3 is CASAPQGTEAFF. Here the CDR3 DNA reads TGTGCCAGCGCCCCCCAAGGCACTGAAGCTTTCTTT.